This TCR beta chain derives from a study of PD-1 blockade in classical Hodgkin lymphoma. General observations from the study: While CD8+ TCR diversity did not rise significantly by C4D1, CD4+ TCR diversity did.

Trimming stripped 0 bases from V and 0 bases from J, with 10 bases between. The CDR3 is 15 residues long. Germline V lookup: CDR1 SGDLS, CDR2 YYNGEE. With respect to this clone: Its target is not known.

Libraries were prepared by immunoSEQ multiplex PCR; TCRdb keeps only in-frame clonotypes and omits some of them. The sample includes 9,500 to 13,000 clones, about 80% of them seen just once. Every patient had relapsed following autologous stem cell transplantation, and cohorts differed in brentuximab vedotin exposure. The sequence came from a human donor with classical Hodgkin lymphoma. The chain recombines TRBV9 with TRBJ2-7; weak D call: TRBD1 (5 bases). Sequences were derived from peripheral blood mononuclear cells (PBMCs), sampled at baseline. The CDR3 sequence is CASSVEAGPSYEQYF. For the CDR3, the DNA is TGTGCCAGCAGCGTAGAGGCAGGGCCCTCCTACGAGCAGTACTTC.